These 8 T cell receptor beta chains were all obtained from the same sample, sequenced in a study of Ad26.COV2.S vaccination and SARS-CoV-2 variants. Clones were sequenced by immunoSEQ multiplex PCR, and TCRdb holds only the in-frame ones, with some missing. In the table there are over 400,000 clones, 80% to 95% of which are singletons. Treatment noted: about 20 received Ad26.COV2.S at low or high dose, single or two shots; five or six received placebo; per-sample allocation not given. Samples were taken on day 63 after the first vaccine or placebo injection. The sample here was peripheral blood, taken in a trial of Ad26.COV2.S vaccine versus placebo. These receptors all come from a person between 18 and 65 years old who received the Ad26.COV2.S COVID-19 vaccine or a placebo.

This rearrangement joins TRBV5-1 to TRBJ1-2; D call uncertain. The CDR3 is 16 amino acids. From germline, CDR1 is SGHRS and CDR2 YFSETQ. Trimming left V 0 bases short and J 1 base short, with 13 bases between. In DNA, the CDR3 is TGCGCCAGCAGCTTGGCTCCTGGCAGCGTTAACTATGGCTACACCTTC. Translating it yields CASSLAPGSVNYGYTF.

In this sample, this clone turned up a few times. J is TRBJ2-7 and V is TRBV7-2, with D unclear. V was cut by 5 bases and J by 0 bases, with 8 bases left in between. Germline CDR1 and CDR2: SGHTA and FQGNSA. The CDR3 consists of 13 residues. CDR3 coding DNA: TGTGCCAGCAGCACACGAAGCTCCTACGAGCAGTACTTC. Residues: CASSTRSSYEQYF.

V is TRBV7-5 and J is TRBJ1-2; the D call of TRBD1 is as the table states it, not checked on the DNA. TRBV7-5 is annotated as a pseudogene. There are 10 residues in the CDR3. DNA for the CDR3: TGTGCCCCAGGCAACCCGTCCTACACCTTC. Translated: CAPGNPSYTF.

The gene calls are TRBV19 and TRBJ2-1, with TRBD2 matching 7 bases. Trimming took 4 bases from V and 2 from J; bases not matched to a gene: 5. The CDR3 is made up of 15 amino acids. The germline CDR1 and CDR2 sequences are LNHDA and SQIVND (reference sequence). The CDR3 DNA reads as TGTGCCAGTAGTAAGGGAGGGATGGCCTACAATGAGCAGTTCTTC. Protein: CASSKGGMAYNEQFF.

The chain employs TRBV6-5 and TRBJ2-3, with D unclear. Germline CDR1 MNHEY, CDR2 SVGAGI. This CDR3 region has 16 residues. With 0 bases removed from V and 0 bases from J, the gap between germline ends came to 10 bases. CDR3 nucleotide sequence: TGTGCCAGCAGTTACTCGACTGGCCAGAGCACAGATACGCAGTATTTT. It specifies CASSYSTGQSTDTQYF.

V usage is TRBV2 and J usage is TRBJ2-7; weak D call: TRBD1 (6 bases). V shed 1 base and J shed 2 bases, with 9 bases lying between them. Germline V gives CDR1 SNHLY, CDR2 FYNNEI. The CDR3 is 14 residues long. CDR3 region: CASSEGTATYEQYF. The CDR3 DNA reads TGTGCCAGCAGTGAAGGGACAGCTACCTACGAGCAGTACTTC.

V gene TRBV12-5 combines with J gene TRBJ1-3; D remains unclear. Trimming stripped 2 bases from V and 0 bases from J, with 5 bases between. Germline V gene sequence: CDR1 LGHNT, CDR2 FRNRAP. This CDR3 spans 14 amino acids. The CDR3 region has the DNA TGTGCTAGTGGTTTGCCCGGCTCTGGAAACACCATATATTTT. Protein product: CASGLPGSGNTIYF.

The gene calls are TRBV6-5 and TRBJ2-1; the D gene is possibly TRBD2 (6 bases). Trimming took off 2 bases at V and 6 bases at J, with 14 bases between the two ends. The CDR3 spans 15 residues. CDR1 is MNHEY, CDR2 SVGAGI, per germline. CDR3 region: CASSYTRTKINEQFF. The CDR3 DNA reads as TGTGCCAGCAGTTACACCCGGACTAAAATCAATGAGCAGTTCTTC.